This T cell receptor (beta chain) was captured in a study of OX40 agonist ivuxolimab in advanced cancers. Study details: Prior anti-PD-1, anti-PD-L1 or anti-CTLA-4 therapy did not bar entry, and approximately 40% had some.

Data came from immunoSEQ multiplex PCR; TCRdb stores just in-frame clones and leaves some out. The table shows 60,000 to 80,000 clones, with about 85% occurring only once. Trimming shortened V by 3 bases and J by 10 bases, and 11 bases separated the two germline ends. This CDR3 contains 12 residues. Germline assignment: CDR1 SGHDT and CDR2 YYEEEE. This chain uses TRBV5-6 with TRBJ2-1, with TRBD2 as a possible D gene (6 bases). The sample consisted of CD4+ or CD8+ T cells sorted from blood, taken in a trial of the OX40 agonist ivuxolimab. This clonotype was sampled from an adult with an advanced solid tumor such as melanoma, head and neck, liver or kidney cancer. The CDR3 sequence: CASSSGRGEQFF. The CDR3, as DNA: TGTGCCAGCAGCTCCGGACGGGGGGAGCAGTTCTTC.